This T cell receptor (beta chain) is drawn from a study of technical replicates of blood from several donors. Some clones are missing from TCRdb's copy, which holds only in-frame ones; the method was immunoSEQ multiplex PCR. Of roughly 73,000 clones in the sample, roughly 93% were seen once. This CDR3 has 16 residues. Germline CDR1 reads SGHRS; CDR2 reads YFSETQ. The germline V and J ends were trimmed by 2 bases and 1 base, with 15 bases remaining between them. Sequenced: T cells isolated from PBMCs. This chain joins TRBV5-1 and TRBJ2-5; a possible D gene is TRBD2 (6 bases). The sequence was collected from a human donor in good health. The CDR3: CASSFPIAESQETQYF. In DNA form, the CDR3 reads TGCGCCAGCAGCTTCCCAATAGCGGAGAGCCAAGAGACCCAGTACTTC.